Each of the 14 T cell receptor beta chains below was sequenced from the same sample in a study of beta chain features in type 1 diabetes. TCRB transcripts that were expressed got sequenced, as all of the isolated RNA had been reverse transcribed. Only in-frame clones appear in the TCRdb table, and some are missing; sequencing was by immunoSEQ multiplex PCR. The sample shows about 900,000 clones, about a sixth of them seen only once. Sequences were obtained from naive CD4+ T cells from blood. These receptors came from a woman aged 18-35 years in good health.

The V gene is TRBV9, the J gene TRBJ2-3, with D hard to call. CDR3 length: 14 amino acids. Germline V gives CDR1 SGDLS, CDR2 YYNGEE. Trimming left V 0 bases short and J 2 bases short, with 7 bases between. CDR3 DNA sequence: TGTGCCAGCAGCGTAGCGGTCGACACAGATACGCAGTATTTT. Translating gives CASSVAVDTDTQYF.

This clone was seen a handful of times. J is TRBJ2-2 and V is TRBV7-9, with 8 bases that match TRBD2. Trimming at V came to 5 bases and at J to 5 bases, leaving 10 bases not matched to a gene. Germline CDR1 and CDR2: SEHNR and FQNEAQ (reference sequence). The CDR3 covers 16 residues. CDR3 loop: CASSASGGGRTGELFF. The CDR3 DNA reads TGTGCCAGCAGCGCGTCCGGCGGGGGGAGAACCGGGGAGCTGTTTTTT. The entire variable domain, with the rest obtained from reference TRBV7-9 and TRBJ2-2, is as follows: DTGVSQNPRHKITKRGQNVTFRCDPISEHNRLYWYRQTLGQGPEFLTYFQNEAQLEKSRLLSDRFSAERPKGSFSTLEIQRTEQGDSAMYLCASSASGGGRTGELFFGEGSRLTVL.

In its sample, this clone was seen a few times. This chain connects TRBV6-5 to TRBJ2-1; 10 nucleotides align to TRBD1. The length of the CDR3 is 14 residues. Germline V gene lookup returns CDR1 MNHEY and CDR2 SVGAGI. The junction had 4 bases not matched to a gene; V was cut back by 4 bases and J by 7 bases. The CDR3 reads CASSFGQGENEQFF. The CDR3 DNA is TGTGCCAGCAGTTTCGGACAGGGGGAGAATGAGCAGTTCTTC.

This clone was seen a few times. One junction end disagrees with the germline gene, perhaps due to a read error. The J gene is TRBJ1-2, the V gene TRBV20-1, with D possibly TRBD1 on 5 matching bases. Germline assignment: CDR1 DFQATT and CDR2 SNEGSKA (reference sequence). CDR3 size: 11 residues. The CDR3 region is CTASRVGGYTF. Written as DNA, the CDR3 is TGCACTGCTAGCAGGGTGGGTGGCTACACCTTC.

The chain combines TRBV18 with TRBJ1-5, with 8 bases lining up with TRBD1. V trimming: 4 bases; J trimming: 1 base; junction bases outside the gene matches: 0. The germline V gene has CDR1 KGHSH and CDR2 LQKENI. The CDR3 loop spans 14 amino acids. The CDR3: CASSRQGSNQPQHF. For the CDR3, the DNA is TGTGCCAGCTCACGACAGGGGAGCAATCAGCCCCAGCATTTT.

This clone was seen more than once but under ten times. The chain joins TRBV5-1 to TRBJ1-2; D gene ambiguous. Germline V gene lookup returns CDR1 SGHRS and CDR2 YFSETQ. This CDR3 is 13 amino acids long. Trimming pared 4 bases from V and 1 base from J, leaving 8 bases between. This chain's CDR3 is CASSQDGNYGYTF. CDR3 coding DNA: TGCGCCAGCAGCCAGGACGGTAACTATGGCTACACCTTC.

Points on this clone: The sample carries other DNA sequences with the same CDR3. This chain uses TRBV5-1 with TRBJ2-1, with a tentative D call TRBD1 (5 bases). The CDR3 sequence is 14 residues long. Germline lookup yields CDR1 SGHRS and CDR2 YFSETQ. Trimming shortened V by 0 bases and J by 1 base, and 5 bases separated the two germline ends. The CDR3: CASSLEGSYNEQFF. The CDR3 nucleotides read TGCGCCAGCAGCTTGGAGGGGTCCTACAATGAGCAGTTCTTC.

DNA for the CDR3: TGTGCCAGCAGTGTGTGGCACACAGATACGCAGTATTTT. Protein sequence: CASSVWHTDTQYF. The J gene is TRBJ2-3, the V gene TRBV25-1; D is unresolved. In germline, CDR1 is MGHDK, CDR2 SYGVNS. The ends were cut back, 4 bases at V and 2 bases at J, with 7 bases in the middle. The CDR3 spans 13 residues.

This clone was seen just once. This rearrangement joins TRBV7-9 to TRBJ2-6; no reliable D call. The germline CDR1 and CDR2 sequences are SEHNR and FQNEAQ (reference sequence). V gave up 5 bases and J gave up 3 bases, with 8 bases separating them. The CDR3 runs 14 residues. As DNA, the CDR3 is TGTGCCAGCAGCATGGTTGATGGGGCCAACGTCCTGACTTTC. Translated, it gives CASSMVDGANVLTF. The variable domain in full, with the rest retrieved from reference TRBV7-9 and TRBJ2-6, is DTGVSQNPRHKITKRGQNVTFRCDPISEHNRLYWYRQTLGQGPEFLTYFQNEAQLEKSRLLSDRFSAERPKGSFSTLEIQRTEQGDSAMYLCASSMVDGANVLTFGAGSRLTVL.

The J gene is TRBJ1-1, the V gene TRBV7-9, with TRBD1 matching over 7 bases. CDR3 length: 14 residues. Germline values: CDR1 SEHNR, CDR2 FQNEAQ (reference sequence). The trim removed 6 bases at V and 5 bases at J, leaving 9 bases unmatched. This chain's CDR3 is CASRREQGGTEAFF. The CDR3 nucleotides are TGTGCCAGCAGAAGAGAGCAGGGGGGAACTGAAGCTTTCTTT.

Regarding this clone: The junction departs from germline at one end; a sequencing error may be responsible. This sequence joins TRBV10-3 and TRBJ2-1; TRBD1 aligns across 7 bases. The CDR3 has 13 amino acids. Germline-derived CDR1 and CDR2 are ENHRY and SYGVKD. The CDR3 region has the DNA TGTGCCACCCGGACAGGAACCTACGATGAGCAGTTCTTC. Encoded protein: CATRTGTYDEQFF.

Note on this clone: Other DNA sequences from this sample encode an identical CDR3 as well. The chain uses TRBV7-2 and TRBJ2-3; either TRBD1 or TRBD2 may fit D (5 bases each). Germline V gene sequence: CDR1 SGHTA, CDR2 FQGNSA. V lost 3 bases and J lost 5, with 9 bases in between. The CDR3 consists of 13 residues. The DNA for the CDR3 is TGTGCCAGCAGCTTCCGGGGCGAAGATACGCAGTATTTT. Translating it yields CASSFRGEDTQYF.

The chain employs TRBV27 and TRBJ2-2; no definite D call. The CDR3 has 12 amino acids. Germline loops: CDR1 MNHEY, CDR2 SMNVEV (reference sequence). Trimming stripped 4 bases from V and 5 bases from J, with 5 bases between. The CDR3, as DNA: TGTGCCAGCAGTTATAGTACCGGGGAGCTGTTTTTT. Its protein product is CASSYSTGELFF.

The chain has TRBV6-5 and TRBJ1-5; TRBD1 matches at 9 bases. After removal of 7 bases from V and 6 bases from J, the junction contained 10 bases not matched to a gene. CDR1 is MNHEY and CDR2 is SVGAGI in the germline V gene. This CDR3 spans 15 amino acids. The CDR3 DNA reads as TGTGCCAGCACTTGGGACAGGGAGCATGTTCAGCCCCAGCATTTT. It translates to CASTWDREHVQPQHF.